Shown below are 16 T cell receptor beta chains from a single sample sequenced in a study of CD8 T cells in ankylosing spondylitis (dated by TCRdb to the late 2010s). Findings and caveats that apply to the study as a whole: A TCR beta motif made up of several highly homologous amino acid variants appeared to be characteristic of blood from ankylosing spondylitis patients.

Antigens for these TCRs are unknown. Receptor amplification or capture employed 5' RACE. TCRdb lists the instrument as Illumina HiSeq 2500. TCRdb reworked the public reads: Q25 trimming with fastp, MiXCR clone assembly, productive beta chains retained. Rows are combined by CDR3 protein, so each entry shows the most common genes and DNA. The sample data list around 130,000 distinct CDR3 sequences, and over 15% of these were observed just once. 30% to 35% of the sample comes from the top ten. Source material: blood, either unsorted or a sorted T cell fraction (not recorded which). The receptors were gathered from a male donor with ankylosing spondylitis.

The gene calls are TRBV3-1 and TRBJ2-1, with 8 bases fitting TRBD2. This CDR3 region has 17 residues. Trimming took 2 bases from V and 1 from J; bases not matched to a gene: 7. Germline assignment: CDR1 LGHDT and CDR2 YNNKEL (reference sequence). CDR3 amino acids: CASSQLIGGGSYNEQFF. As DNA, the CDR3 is TGTGCCAGCAGCCAACTTATCGGGGGGGGTTCCTACAATGAGCAGTTCTTC.

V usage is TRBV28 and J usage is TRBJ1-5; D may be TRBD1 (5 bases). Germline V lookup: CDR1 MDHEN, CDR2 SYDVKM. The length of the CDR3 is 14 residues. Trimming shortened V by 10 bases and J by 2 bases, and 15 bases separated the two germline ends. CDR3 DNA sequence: TGTGCCACATTGATGGGGCTCGGCAATCAGCCCCAGCATTTT. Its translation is CATLMGLGNQPQHF. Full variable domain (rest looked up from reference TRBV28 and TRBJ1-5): DVKVTQSSRYLVKRTGEKVFLECVQDMDHENMFWYRQDPGLGLRLIYFSYDVKMKEKGDIPEGYSVSREKKERFSLILESASTNQTSMYLCATLMGLGNQPQHFGDGTRLSIL.

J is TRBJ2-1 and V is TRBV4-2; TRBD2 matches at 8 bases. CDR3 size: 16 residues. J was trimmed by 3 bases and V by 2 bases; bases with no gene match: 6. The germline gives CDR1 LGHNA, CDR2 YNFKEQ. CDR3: CASSQRGLEGYNEQFF. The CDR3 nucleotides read TGTGCCAGCAGCCAACGGGGACTAGAAGGCTACAATGAGCAGTTCTTC.

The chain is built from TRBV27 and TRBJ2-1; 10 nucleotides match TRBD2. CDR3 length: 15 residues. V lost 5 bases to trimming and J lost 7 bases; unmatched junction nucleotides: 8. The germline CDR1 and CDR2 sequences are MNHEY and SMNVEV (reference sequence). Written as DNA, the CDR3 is TGTGCCAGCAGTCCCCGAGGACTAGCGGTAAATGAGCAGTTCTTC. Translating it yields CASSPRGLAVNEQFF.

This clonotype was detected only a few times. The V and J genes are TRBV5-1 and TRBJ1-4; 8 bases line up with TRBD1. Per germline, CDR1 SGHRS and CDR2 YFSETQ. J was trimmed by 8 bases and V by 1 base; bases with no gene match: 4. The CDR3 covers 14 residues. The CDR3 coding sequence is TGCGCCAGCAGCTTGACAGGGGGTGGCGAAAAACTGTTTTTT. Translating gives CASSLTGGGEKLFF.

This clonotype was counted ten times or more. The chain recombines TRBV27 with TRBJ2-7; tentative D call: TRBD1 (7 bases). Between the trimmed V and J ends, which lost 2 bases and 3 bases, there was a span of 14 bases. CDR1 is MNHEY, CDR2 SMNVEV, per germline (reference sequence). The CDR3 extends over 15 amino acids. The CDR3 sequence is CASSLGQGGIYEQYF. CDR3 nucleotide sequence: TGTGCCAGCAGTTTAGGCCAGGGGGGTATCTACGAGCAGTACTTC.

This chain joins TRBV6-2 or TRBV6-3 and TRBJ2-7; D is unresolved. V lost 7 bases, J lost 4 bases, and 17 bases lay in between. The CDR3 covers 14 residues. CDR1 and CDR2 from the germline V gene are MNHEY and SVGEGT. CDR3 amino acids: CASTPPGTFYEQYF. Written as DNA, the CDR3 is TGTGCCAGCACCCCCCCGGGCACCTTTTACGAGCAGTACTTC.

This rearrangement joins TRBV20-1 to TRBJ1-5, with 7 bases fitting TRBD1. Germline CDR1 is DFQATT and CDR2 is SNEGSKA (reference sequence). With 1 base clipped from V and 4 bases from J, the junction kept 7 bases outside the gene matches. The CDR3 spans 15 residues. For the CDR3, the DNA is TGCAGTGCTAGAGCCAACAGGGGCGTTAATCAGCCCCAGCATTTT. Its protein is CSARANRGVNQPQHF.

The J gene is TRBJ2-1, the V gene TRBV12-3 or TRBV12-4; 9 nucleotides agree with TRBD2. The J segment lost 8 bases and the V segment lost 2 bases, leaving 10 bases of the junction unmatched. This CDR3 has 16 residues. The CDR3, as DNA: TGTGCCAGCAGTTTACTGCCTAGCGGGGCGTACTATGAGCAGTTCTTC. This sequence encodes CASSLLPSGAYYEQFF.

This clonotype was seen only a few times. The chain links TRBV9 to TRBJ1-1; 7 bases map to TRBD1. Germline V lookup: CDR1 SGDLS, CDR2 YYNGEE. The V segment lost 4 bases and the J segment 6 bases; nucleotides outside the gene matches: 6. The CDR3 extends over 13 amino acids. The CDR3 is CASSPQGGAEAFF. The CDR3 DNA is TGTGCCAGCAGCCCCCAGGGGGGGGCTGAAGCTTTCTTT.

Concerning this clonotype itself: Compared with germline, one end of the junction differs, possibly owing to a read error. The CDR3 protein is CASSVTSGRVSFEQYF. CDR3 nucleotides: TGTGCCAGCAGTGTAACTAGCGGGAGGGTCTCCTTCGAGCAGTACTTC. V gene TRBV2 combines with J gene TRBJ2-7, with TRBD2 matching 13 bases. There are 16 residues in the CDR3. CDR1 is SNHLY and CDR2 is FYNNEI in the germline V gene.

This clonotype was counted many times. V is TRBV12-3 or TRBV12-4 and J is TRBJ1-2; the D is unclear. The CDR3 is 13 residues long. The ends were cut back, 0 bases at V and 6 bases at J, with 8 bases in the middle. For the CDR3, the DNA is TGTGCCAGCAGTTTAGCGCTATTTGATGGCTACACCTTC. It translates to CASSLALFDGYTF.

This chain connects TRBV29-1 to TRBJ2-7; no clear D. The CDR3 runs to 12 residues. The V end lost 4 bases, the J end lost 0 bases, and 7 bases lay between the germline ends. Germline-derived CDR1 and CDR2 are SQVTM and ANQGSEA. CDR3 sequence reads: CSVVSASYEQYF. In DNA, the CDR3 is TGCAGCGTTGTGAGTGCCTCCTACGAGCAGTACTTC.

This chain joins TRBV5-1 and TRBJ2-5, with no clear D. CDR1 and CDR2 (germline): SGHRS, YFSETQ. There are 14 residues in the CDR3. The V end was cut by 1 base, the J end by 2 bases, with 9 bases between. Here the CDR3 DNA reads TGCGCCAGCAGCTTGATAAGCTCTCAAGAGACCCAGTACTTC. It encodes CASSLISSQETQYF.

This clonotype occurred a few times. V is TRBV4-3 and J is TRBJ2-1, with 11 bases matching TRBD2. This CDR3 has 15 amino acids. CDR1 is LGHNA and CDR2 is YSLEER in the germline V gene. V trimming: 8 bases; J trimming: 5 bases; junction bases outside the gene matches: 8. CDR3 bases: TGCGCCAGCGGCCGGGGACTAGCGGAGGACAATGAGCAGTTCTTC. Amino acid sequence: CASGRGLAEDNEQFF.

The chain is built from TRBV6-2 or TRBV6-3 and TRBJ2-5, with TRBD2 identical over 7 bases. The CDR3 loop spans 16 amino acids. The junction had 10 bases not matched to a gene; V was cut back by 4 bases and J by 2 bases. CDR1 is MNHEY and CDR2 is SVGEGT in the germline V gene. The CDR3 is CASSWEAGREQETQYF. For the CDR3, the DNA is TGTGCCAGCAGTTGGGAAGCGGGAAGGGAGCAAGAGACCCAGTACTTC.